These T cell receptor beta chains were read from a single sample in a study of graft-versus-host responses after intestinal transplantation. These TCRs' antigens remain unknown. The table came from immunoSEQ multiplex PCR; TCRdb's copy has only in-frame clones and leaves some out. Of 150,000 or so clones listed, 80% to 95% were seen once; the top ten hold approximately 0.2%. Sample: unstimulated CD4+ T cells sorted from spleen or lymph node cells, taken before intestinal transplant. Receptors originate from a human donor who received an intestinal transplant. Both conserved end residues are part of each CDR3. The order of the fields is clone size, D gene, J gene, V gene, CDR3 length, CDR3 DNA, CDR3 protein. D genes are given only for firm matches. Clone size is stated in some rows and not others, as once, few, many or a class when expanded.

>NA|NA|TRBJ1-2|TRBV29-1|14
TGCAGCGTTGACCACCAAGAAACTAACTATGGCTACACCTTC
CSVDHQETNYGYTF
>NA|TRBD2|TRBJ2-1|TRBV5-1|17
TGCGCCAGCAGCGTCTTCGCTTGGACTAGCGGTGACAATGAGCAGTTCTTC
CASSVFAWTSGDNEQFF
>NA|NA|TRBJ1-2|TRBV5-1|15
TGCGCCAGCAGCTTGGGGCCTCCTACACAAGGGGGCTACACCTTC
CASSLGPPTQGGYTF
>NA|TRBD1|TRBJ1-5|TRBV4-1|18
TGCGCCAGCAGCCTCGTCACAGGGGGCCCCTCTTTCAATCAGCCCCAGCATTTT
CASSLVTGGPSFNQPQHF
>NA|TRBD1|TRBJ1-1|TRBV7-8|12
TGTGCCAGCAGCTTGGGGACAGGGGAAGCTTTCTTT
CASSLGTGEAFF
>NA|NA|TRBJ1-2|TRBV27|15
TGTGCCAGCAGTTTACAAGCAGGGACGAGCTATGGCTACACCTTC
CASSLQAGTSYGYTF
>NA|NA|TRBJ1-5|TRBV19|14
TGTACCAGTACCACCAGGCTTAGCAATCAGCCCCAGCATTTT
CTSTTRLSNQPQHF
>NA|TRBD2|TRBJ2-5|TRBV5-1|17
TGCGCCAGCAGCGGGGGACTAGCGGGAGGGCCTGGGGAGACCCAGTACTTC
CASSGGLAGGPGETQYF
>NA|TRBD1|TRBJ1-2|TRBV28|16
TGTGCCAGCAGTTTCCCGAGGGACAGGGGTTTGTATGGCTACACCTTC
CASSFPRDRGLYGYTF
>NA|NA|TRBJ2-1|TRBV28|14
TGTGCCAGCAGGGTCAGGGGCTCCTACAATGAGCAGTTCTTC
CASRVRGSYNEQFF
>NA|NA|TRBJ2-7|TRBV28|11
TGTGCCAGCACCAGCCCCTACGAGCAGTACTTC
CASTSPYEQYF
>NA|TRBD2|TRBJ2-3|TRBV18|19
TGTGCCAGCTCACCTGTGACTAGCGGGAGGGCTCTTAGTCAAGATACGCAGTATTTT
CASSPVTSGRALSQDTQYF
>NA|TRBD2|TRBJ2-1|TRBV2|14
TGTGCCAGCAGTGGACTAGCGGGAGGGGATGAGCAGTTCTTC
CASSGLAGGDEQFF
>NA|TRBD2|TRBJ2-1|TRBV28|16
TGTGCCAGCAGTTTAGCTCTAGCGGGAGCCTACAATGAGCAGTTCTTC
CASSLALAGAYNEQFF
>NA|NA|TRBJ2-3|TRBV7-2|13
TGTGCCAGCAGCTTTATAGGGTTGGCTACGCAGTATTTT
CASSFIGLATQYF
>once|NA|TRBJ2-7|TRBV28|15
TGTGCCAGCAGTCGGCCCCGGGGCACCGTCTACGAGCAGTACTTC
CASSRPRGTVYEQYF
>few|TRBD2|TRBJ2-1|TRBV27|16
TGTGCCAGCAGTTTGGTAGCGGGAGTGGGATACAATGAGCAGTTCTTC
CASSLVAGVGYNEQFF
>NA|NA|TRBJ2-7|TRBV11-2|15
TGTGCCAGCAGCTTAGAACTAGCCGGGGGCTACGAGCAGTACTTC
CASSLELAGGYEQYF
>NA|NA|TRBJ2-1|TRBV7-9|13
TGTGCCAGCAGCTTACAGGGGTTGGATGAGCAGTTCTTC
CASSLQGLDEQFF
>NA|NA|TRBJ2-7|TRBV7-2|12
TGTGCCAGCAGCTTATTCTCCTACGAGCAGTACTTC
CASSLFSYEQYF
>NA|NA|TRBJ2-3|TRBV6-1|15
TGTGCCAGCAGTCCCCGGCGAGGGGGCACAGATACGCAGTATTTT
CASSPRRGGTDTQYF
>NA|NA|TRBJ1-2|TRBV28|14
TGTGCCAGCAGTCTAGGGGGTAGGTCCTATGGCTACACCTTC
CASSLGGRSYGYTF
>NA|NA|TRBJ2-6|TRBV19|17
TGTGCCAGTAGTATAGATCTCGGGACATCTGGGGCCAACGTCCTGACTTTC
CASSIDLGTSGANVLTF
>NA|NA|TRBJ2-2|TRBV6-5|14
TGTGCCAGCAGTCCCCTAGGCATGGCCGGGGAGCTGTTTTTT
CASSPLGMAGELFF
>NA|NA|TRBJ1-1|TRBV7-6|11
TGTGCCAGCAGCTCCGGAACTGAAGCTTTCTTT
CASSSGTEAFF
>NA|TRBD1|TRBJ2-7|TRBV7-9|19
TGTGCCAGCAGCGTCCTGACAGGGAAGAGCATGACCCACACCTACGAGCAGTACTTC
CASSVLTGKSMTHTYEQYF
>NA|NA|TRBJ2-5|TRBV19|13
TGTGCCAGTAATAGCGGTCCCCAAGAGACCCAGTACTTC
CASNSGPQETQYF
>NA|NA|TRBJ1-5|TRBV28|14
TGTGCCACGAGACACAGGTATAGCAATCAGCCCCAGCATTTT
CATRHRYSNQPQHF
>NA|NA|TRBJ2-5|TRBV5-1|13
TGCGCCAGCGGCCTTGAGGGAGGAGAGACCCAGTACTTC
CASGLEGGETQYF
>few|NA|TRBJ2-7|TRBV28|14
TGTGCCAGCAGTTTGGTGCGTCGTGACCTCGAGCAGTACTTC
CASSLVRRDLEQYF
>NA|NA|TRBJ2-3|TRBV19|15
TGTGCCAGTAGTTCGGGTCTTGGAGTTGGAGATACGCAGTATTTT
CASSSGLGVGDTQYF
>NA|TRBD1|TRBJ2-1|TRBV6-5|16
TGTGCCAGCAGTTACAAGGGACAGAGGTTTTACAATGAGCAGTTCTTC
CASSYKGQRFYNEQFF
>NA|TRBD1|TRBJ2-1|TRBV30|14
TGTGCCACACAGGGGGCTCTCTCCTACAATGAGCAGTTCTTC
CATQGALSYNEQFF
>NA|TRBD2|TRBJ2-5|TRBV28|17
TGTGCCAGCAGTCGACTAGCGGGAGGACTAAGGGGAGAGACCCAGTACTTC
CASSRLAGGLRGETQYF
>NA|NA|TRBJ2-3|TRBV11-2|16
TGTGCCAGCAGCTTAGCCGGGACTTCAAACACAGATACGCAGTATTTT
CASSLAGTSNTDTQYF
>NA|NA|TRBJ2-2|TRBV19|12
TGTGCCAGTAGTATAGATAGGTGGGAGCTGTTTTTT
CASSIDRWELFF
>NA|NA|TRBJ2-3|TRBV20-1|10
TGTTCCGTATCCACAGATACGCAGTATTTT
CSVSTDTQYF